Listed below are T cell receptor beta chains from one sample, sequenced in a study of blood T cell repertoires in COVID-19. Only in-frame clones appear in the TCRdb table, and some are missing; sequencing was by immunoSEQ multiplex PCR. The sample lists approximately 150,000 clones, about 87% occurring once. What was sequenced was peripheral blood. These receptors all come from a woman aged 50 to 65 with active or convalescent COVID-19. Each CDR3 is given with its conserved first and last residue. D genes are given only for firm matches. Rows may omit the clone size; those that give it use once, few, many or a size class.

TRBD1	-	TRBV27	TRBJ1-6	TGTGCCAGCTTGGGGACAGTAAATGGGAGGTCACCCCTCCACTTT	CASLGTVNGRSPLHF
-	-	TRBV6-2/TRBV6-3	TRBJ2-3	TGTGCCAGCAGCCCTCGACGGGGGACTAGCACAGATACGCAGTATTTT	CASSPRRGTSTDTQYF
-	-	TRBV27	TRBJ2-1	TGTGCCAGCAGTTTATGGGGGGGCTACTCCTACAATGAGCAGTTCTTC	CASSLWGGYSYNEQFF
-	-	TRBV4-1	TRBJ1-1	TGCGCCAGCAGCCAAGTAGGGGCCGGGGGCACTGAAGCTTTCTTT	CASSQVGAGGTEAFF
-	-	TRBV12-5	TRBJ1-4	TGTGCTAGTGGAGATACAGCAACTAATGAAAAACTGTTTTTT	CASGDTATNEKLFF
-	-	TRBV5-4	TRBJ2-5	TGTGCCAGCAACTTACGGGGGGAGACCCAGTACTTC	CASNLRGETQYF
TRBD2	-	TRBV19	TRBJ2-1	TGTGCCAGTAGTACCCTAGCGGGGGGGCCCAATGAGCAGTTCTTC	CASSTLAGGPNEQFF
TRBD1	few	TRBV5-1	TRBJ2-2	TGCGCCAGCAGCGGACAGGGTTGGGCCGGGGAGCTGTTTTTT	CASSGQGWAGELFF
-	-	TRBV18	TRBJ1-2	TGTGCCAGCTCACCACCCACAGGCTATGGCTACACCTTC	CASSPPTGYGYTF
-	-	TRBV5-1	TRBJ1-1	TGCGCCAGCAGCTTGGCGGAGGAAACTGAAGCTTTCTTT	CASSLAEETEAFF
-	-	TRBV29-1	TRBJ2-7	TGCAGCGTTGGGCAAGGACAGACCCTCTACGAGCAGTACTTC	CSVGQGQTLYEQYF
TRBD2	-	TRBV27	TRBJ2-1	TGTGCCAGCTCTACCGGGGAGGGCCCCTACAATGAGCAGTTCTTC	CASSTGEGPYNEQFF
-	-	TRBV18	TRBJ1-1	TGTGCCAGCTCACCACTCGGGATAGACGGGGGGAACACTGAAGCTTTCTTT	CASSPLGIDGGNTEAFF
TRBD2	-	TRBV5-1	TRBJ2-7	TGCGCCAGCAGCTTCGGATCCCTAGCGGGAGTGTCCTACGAGCAGTACTTC	CASSFGSLAGVSYEQYF
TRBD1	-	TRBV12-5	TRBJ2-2	TGTGCTAGTGGTTTGGACAGGGGACGGACCGGGGAGCTGTTTTTT	CASGLDRGRTGELFF
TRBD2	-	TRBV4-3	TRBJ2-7	TGCGCCAGCAGCCAACAAGCGGGGAGGGACTACGAGCAGTACTTC	CASSQQAGRDYEQYF
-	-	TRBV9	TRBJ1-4	TGTGCCAGCAGCGTAGCTATAACCTCTAATGAAAAACTGTTTTTT	CASSVAITSNEKLFF
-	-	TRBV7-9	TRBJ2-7	TGTGCCAGCAGCTTCAGTTCTTGGGGGCCGTACGAGCAGTACTTC	CASSFSSWGPYEQYF
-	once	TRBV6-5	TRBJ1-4	TGTGCCAGCAGTTCTTTGGCAGGGAACGAAAAACTGTTTTTT	CASSSLAGNEKLFF
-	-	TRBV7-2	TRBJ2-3	TGTGCCAGCAGCAGTATCCCGGGAAAGAGCACAGATACGCAGTATTTT	CASSSIPGKSTDTQYF
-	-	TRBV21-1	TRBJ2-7	TGTGCCAGCAGCATTATGACTAGCGGGACCACCTACGAGCAGTACTTC	CASSIMTSGTTYEQYF
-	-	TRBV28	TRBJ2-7	TGTGCCAGCAGTTTCCGGTCCCTTGCTCGGAGTACTACCTACGAGCAGTACTTC	CASSFRSLARSTTYEQYF
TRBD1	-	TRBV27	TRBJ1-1	TGTGCCAGCAGACTCAGGGGGCTCGGCACTGAAGCTTTCTTT	CASRLRGLGTEAFF
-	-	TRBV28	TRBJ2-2	TGTGCCAGCAGTTTCCCCGACTCCGGGGAGCTGTTTTTT	CASSFPDSGELFF
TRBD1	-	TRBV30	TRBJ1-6	TGTGCCTGGAGGCCTGACAGGGGTGTGAAGTATTCACCCCTCCACTTT	CAWRPDRGVKYSPLHF
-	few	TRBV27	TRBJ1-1	TGTGCCAGCAGTCCCAGGTGGGGGCGTGTCCAGAACACTGAAGCTTTCTTT	CASSPRWGRVQNTEAFF
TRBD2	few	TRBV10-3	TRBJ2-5	TGTGCCATCAGTGGGGATCAACTAGCGGACCAAGAGACCCAGTACTTC	CAISGDQLADQETQYF
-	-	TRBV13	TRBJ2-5	TGTGCCAGCAGCTTATGGCTTCAAGAGACCCAGTACTTC	CASSLWLQETQYF
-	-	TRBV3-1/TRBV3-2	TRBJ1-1	TGTGCCAGCTGGGGTCAGGGAAGGACTGAAGCTTTCTTT	CASWGQGRTEAFF